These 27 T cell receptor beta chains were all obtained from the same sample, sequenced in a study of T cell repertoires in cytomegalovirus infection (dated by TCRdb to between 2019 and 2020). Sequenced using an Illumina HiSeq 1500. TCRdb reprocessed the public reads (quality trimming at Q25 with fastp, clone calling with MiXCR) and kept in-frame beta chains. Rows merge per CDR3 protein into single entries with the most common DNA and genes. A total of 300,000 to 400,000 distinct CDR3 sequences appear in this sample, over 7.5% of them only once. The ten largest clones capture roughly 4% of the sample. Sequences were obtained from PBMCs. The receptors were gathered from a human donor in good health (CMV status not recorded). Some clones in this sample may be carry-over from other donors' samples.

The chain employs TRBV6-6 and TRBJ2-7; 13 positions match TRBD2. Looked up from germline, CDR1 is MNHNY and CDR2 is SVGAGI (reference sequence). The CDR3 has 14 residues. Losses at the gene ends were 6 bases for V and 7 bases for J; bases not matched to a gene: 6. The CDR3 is CASSGTSGTGEQYF. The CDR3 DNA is TGTGCCAGCAGCGGGACTAGCGGGACGGGTGAGCAGTACTTC.

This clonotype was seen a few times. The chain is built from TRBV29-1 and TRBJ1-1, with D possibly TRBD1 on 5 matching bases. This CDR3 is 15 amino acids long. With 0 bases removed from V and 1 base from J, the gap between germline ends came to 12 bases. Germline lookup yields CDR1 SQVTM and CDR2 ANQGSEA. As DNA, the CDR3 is TGCAGCGTTGAAGATTGGGGCAGAACGAACACTGAAGCTTTCTTT. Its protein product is CSVEDWGRTNTEAFF.

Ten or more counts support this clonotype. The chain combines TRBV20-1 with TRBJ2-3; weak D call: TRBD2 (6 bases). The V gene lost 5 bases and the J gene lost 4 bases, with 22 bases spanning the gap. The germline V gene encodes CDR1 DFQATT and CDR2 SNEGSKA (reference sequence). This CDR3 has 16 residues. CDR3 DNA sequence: TGCAGTGCTCCCATTATGGGTAGGGAGGCTTCAGATACGCAGTATTTT. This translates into CSAPIMGREASDTQYF.

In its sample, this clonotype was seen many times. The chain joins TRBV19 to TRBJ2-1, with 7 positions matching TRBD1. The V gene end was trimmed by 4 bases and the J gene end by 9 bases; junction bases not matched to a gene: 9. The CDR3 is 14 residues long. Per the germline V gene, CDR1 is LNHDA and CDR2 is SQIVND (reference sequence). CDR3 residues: CASSRQGKEIEQFF. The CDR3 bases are TGTGCCAGTAGTAGACAGGGAAAGGAGATTGAGCAGTTCTTC.

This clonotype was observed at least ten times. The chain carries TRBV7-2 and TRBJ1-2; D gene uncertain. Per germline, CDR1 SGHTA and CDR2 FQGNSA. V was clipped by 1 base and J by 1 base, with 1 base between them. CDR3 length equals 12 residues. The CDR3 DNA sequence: TGTGCCAGCAGCTTAGATAACTATGGCTACACCTTC. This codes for CASSLDNYGYTF.

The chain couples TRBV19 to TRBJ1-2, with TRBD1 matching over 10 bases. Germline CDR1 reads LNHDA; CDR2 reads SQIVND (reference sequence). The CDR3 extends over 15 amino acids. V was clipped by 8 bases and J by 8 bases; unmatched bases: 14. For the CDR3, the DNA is TGTGCCAGTTGCCCCCGGGGACAGGGGAGAGTGGGCTACACCTTC. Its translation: CASCPRGQGRVGYTF.

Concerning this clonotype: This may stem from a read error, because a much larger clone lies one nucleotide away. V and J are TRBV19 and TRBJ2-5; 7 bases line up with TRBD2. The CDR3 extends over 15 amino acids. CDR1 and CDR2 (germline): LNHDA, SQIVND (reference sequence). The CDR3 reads CARSIGAWGGETQYF. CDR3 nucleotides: TGTGCCAGAAGTATTGGGGCGTGGGGGGGAGAGACCCAGTACTTC.

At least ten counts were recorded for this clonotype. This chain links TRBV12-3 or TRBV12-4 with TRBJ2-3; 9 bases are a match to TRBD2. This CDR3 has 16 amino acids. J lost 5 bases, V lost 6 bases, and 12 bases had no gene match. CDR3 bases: TGTGCCAGCAGCCACTCGGGTAGCGGGGGTGGAGATACGCAGTATTTT. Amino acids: CASSHSGSGGGDTQYF.

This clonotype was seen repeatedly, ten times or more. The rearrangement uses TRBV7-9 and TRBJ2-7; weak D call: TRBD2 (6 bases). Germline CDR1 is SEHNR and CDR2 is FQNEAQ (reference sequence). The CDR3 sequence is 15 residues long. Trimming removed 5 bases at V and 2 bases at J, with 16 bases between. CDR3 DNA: TGTGCCAGCAGCCCTGCCAGGAGGGGTCCCTACGAGCAGTACTTC. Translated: CASSPARRGPYEQYF.

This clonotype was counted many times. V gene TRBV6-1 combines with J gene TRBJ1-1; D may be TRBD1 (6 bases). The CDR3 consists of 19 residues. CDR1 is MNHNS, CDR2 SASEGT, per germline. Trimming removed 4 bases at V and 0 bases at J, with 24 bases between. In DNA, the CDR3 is TGTGCCAGCAGTGCCTTAAGGGGGGCTCGAGAGATAATGAACACTGAAGCTTTCTTT. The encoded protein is CASSALRGAREIMNTEAFF.

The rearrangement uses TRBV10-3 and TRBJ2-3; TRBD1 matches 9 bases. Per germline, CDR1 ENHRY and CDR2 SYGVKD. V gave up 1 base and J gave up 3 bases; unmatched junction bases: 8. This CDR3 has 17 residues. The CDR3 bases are TGTGCCATCAGTGAGTTAACAGGGGGCATTGGGACAGATACGCAGTATTTT. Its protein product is CAISELTGGIGTDTQYF.

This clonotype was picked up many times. The CDR3 loop reads CASSRESGSSYNEQFF. The CDR3 coding sequence is TGTGCCAGCAGCCGAGAATCCGGGAGCTCCTACAATGAGCAGTTCTTC. The rearrangement joins TRBV4-2 to TRBJ2-1; possibly TRBD2 for D (6 bases). CDR1 is LGHNA and CDR2 is YNFKEQ in the germline V gene. V was shortened by 4 bases and J by 0 bases, with 13 bases between the two germline ends. The CDR3 sequence is 16 residues long.

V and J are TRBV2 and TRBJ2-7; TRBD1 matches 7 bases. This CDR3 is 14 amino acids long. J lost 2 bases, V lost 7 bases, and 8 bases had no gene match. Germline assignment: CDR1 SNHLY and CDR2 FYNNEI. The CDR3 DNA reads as TGTGCCAGCAAAGACCGGGACAGAACCTACGAGCAGTACTTC. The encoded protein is CASKDRDRTYEQYF.

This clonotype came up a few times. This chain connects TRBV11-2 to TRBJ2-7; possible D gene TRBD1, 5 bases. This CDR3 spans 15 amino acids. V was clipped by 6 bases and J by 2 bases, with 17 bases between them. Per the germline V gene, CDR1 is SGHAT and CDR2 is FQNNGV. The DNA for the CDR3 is TGTGCCAGCAGGTCGTCTAGGACACGTACCTACGAGCAGTACTTC. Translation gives CASRSSRTRTYEQYF.

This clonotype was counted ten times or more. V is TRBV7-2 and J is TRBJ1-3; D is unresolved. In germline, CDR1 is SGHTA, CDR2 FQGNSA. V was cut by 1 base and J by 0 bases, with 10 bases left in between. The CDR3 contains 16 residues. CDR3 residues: CASSLGAASSGNTIYF. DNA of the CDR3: TGTGCCAGCAGCTTAGGGGCGGCTAGCTCTGGAAACACCATATATTTT.

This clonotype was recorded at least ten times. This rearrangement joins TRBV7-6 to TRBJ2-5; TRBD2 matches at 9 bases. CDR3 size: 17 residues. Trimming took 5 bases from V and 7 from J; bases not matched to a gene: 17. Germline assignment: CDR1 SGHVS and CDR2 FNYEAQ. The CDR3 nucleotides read TGTGCCAGCAGCCCCACGACTAGCGGCCCCCTTATAGGGACCCAGTACTTC. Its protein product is CASSPTTSGPLIGTQYF. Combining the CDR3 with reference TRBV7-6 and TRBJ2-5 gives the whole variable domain GAGVSQSPRYKVTKRGQDVALRCDPISGHVSLYWYRQALGQGPEFLTYFNYEAQQDKSGLPNDRFSAERPEGSISTLTIQRTEQRDSAMYRCASSPTTSGPLIGTQYFGPGTRLLVL.

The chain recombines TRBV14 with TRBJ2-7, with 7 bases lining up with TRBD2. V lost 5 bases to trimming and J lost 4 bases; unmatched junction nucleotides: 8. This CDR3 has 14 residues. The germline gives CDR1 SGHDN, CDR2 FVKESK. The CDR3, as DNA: TGTGCCAGCAGCTCAGCGGGAACTGGGTACGAGCAGTACTTC. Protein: CASSSAGTGYEQYF.

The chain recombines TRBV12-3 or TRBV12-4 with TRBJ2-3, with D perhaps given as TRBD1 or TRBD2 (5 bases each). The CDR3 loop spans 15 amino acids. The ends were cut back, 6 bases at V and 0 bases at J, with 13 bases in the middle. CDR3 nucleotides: TGTGCCAGCAGCCACGAGGGGCGGAGCACAGATACGCAGTATTTT. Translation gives CASSHEGRSTDTQYF.

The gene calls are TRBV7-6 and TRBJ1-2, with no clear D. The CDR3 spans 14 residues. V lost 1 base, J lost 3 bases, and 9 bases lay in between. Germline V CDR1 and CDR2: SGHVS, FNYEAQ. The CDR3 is CASSLDGGDYGYTF. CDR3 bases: TGTGCCAGCAGCTTAGATGGCGGAGACTATGGCTACACCTTC.

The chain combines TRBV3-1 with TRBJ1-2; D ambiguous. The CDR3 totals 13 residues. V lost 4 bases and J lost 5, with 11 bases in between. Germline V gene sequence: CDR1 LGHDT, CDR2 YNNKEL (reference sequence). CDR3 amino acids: CASSPGPGYGYTF. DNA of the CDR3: TGTGCCAGCAGCCCAGGACCTGGATATGGCTACACCTTC. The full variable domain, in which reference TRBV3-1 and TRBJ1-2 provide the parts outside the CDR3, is DTAVSQTPKYLVTQMGNDKSIKCEQNLGHDTMYWYKQDSKKFLKIMFSYNNKELIINETVPNRFSPKSPDKAHLNLHINSLELGDSAVYFCASSPGPGYGYTFGSGTRLTVV.

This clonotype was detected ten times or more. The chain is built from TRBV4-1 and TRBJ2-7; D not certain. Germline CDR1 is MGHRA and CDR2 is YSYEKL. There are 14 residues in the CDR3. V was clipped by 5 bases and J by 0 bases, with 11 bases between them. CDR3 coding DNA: TGCGCCAGCAGCTCACCCCAGGTCTCCTACGAGCAGTACTTC. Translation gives CASSSPQVSYEQYF.

The CDR3 DNA follows: TGTGCCAGCAGCCTCCGGGACAGGGTAGCAAAAGGCTACACCTTC. Translating gives CASSLRDRVAKGYTF. J is TRBJ1-2 and V is TRBV7-9; 9 nucleotides agree with TRBD1. Germline V gene lookup returns CDR1 SEHNR and CDR2 FQNEAQ (reference sequence). The J segment lost 8 bases and the V segment lost 5 bases, leaving 12 bases of the junction unmatched. CDR3 size: 15 residues.

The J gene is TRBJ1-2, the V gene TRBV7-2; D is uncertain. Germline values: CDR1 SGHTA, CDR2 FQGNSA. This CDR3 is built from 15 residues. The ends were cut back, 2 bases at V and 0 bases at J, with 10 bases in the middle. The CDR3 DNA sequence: TGTGCCAGCAGCTTACGGCAGCCTGCTAACTATGGCTACACCTTC. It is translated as CASSLRQPANYGYTF. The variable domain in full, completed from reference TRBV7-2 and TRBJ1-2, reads GAGVSQSPSNKVTEKGKDVELRCDPISGHTALYWYRQSLGQGLEFLIYFQGNSAPDKSGLPSDRFSAERTGGSVSTLTIQRTQQEDSAVYLCASSLRQPANYGYTFGSGTRLTVV.

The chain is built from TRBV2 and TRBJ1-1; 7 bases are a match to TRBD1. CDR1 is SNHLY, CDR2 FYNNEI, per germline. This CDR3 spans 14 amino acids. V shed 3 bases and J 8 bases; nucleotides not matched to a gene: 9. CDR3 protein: CASSEQGGLREAFF. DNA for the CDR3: TGTGCCAGCAGTGAGCAGGGGGGTCTACGAGAAGCTTTCTTT.

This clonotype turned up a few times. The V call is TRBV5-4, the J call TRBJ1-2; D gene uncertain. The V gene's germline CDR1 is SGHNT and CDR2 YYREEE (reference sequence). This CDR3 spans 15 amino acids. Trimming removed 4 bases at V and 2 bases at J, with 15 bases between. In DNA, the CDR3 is TGTGCCAGCAGCCTACCCGGCAGCGCCAACTATGGCTACACCTTC. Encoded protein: CASSLPGSANYGYTF.

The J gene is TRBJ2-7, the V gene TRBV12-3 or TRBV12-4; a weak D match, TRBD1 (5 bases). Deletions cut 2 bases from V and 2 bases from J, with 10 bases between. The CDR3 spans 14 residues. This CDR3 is CASSLIPGTYEQYF. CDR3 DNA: TGTGCCAGCAGTTTAATTCCAGGGACCTACGAGCAGTACTTC.

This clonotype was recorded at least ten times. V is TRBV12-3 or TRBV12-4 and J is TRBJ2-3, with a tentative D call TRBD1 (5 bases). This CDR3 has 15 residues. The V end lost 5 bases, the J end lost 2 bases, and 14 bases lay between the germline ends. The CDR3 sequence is CASSPQGQNTDTQYF. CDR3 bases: TGTGCCAGCAGTCCCCAGGGTCAGAACACAGATACGCAGTATTTT.